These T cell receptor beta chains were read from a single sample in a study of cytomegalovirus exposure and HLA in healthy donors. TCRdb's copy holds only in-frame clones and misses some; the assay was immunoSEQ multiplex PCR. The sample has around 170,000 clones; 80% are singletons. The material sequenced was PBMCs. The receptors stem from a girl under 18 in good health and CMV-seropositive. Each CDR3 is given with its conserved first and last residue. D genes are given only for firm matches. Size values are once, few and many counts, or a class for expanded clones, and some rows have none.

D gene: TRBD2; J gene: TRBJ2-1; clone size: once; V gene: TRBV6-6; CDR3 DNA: TGTGCCAGCAGCTTTAGCGGGAGTCCCTTCTTC; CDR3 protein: CASSFSGSPFF
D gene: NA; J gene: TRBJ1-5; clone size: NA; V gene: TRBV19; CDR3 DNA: TGTGCCAGTAGTGCGGGCACCCGTAATCAGCCCCAGCATTTT; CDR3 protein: CASSAGTRNQPQHF
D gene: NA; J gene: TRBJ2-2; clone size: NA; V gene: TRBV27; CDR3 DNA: TGTGCCAGCAGGCCAGGGTACACCGGGGAGCTGTTTTTT; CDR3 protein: CASRPGYTGELFF
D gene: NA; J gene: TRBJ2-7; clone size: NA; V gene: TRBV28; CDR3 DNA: TGTGCCAGCAGTCACAGGAATTACGAGCAGTACTTC; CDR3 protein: CASSHRNYEQYF
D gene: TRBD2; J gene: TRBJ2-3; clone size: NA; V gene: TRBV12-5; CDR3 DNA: TGTGCTAGCGGACTGACTAGCGGGACTCCAGATACGCAGTATTTT; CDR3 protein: CASGLTSGTPDTQYF
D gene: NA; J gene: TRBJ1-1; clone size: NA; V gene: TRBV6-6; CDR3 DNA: TGTGCCAGCAGCCCTCGAGGGGGGGATACTGAAGCTTTCTTT; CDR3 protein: CASSPRGGDTEAFF
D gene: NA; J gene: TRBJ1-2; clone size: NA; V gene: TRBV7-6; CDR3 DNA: TGTGCCAGCAGCTTATCTCAGGTTCCACCTTATGGCTACACCTTC; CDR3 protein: CASSLSQVPPYGYTF
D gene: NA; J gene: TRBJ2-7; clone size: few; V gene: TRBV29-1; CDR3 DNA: TGCAGCGTTGGATTCAGGGGTCTAAGAGGCTACGAGCAGTACTTC; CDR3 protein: CSVGFRGLRGYEQYF
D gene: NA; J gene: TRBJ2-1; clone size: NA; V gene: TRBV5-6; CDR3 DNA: TGTGCCAGCAGCTTGCCTCAGTACAATGAGCAGTTCTTC; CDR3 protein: CASSLPQYNEQFF
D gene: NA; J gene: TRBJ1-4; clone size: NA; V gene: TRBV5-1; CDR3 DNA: TGCGCCAGCAGCTTTCAAGCCGTTACTAATGAAAAACTGTTTTTT; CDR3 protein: CASSFQAVTNEKLFF
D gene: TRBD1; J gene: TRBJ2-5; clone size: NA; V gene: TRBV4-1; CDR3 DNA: TGCGCCAGCAGCCAAGATCGGGGACAGGGGGTCTACTTC; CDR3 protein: CASSQDRGQGVYF
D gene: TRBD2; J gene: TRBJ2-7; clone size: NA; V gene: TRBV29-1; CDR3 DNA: TGCAGCGTTGTAAGCGGGAGGCGTCCTTACGAGCAGTACTTC; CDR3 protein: CSVVSGRRPYEQYF
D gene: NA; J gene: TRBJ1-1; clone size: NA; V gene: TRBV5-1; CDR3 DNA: TGCGCCAGCAACCGGCAGGGAAACACTGAAGCTTTCTTT; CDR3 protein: CASNRQGNTEAFF
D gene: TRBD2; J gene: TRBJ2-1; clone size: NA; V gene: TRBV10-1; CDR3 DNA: TGCGCCAGCAGTGCCGACGGGACTAGCGGGAAGAGCTCCTACAATGAGCAGTTCTTC; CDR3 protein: CASSADGTSGKSSYNEQFF
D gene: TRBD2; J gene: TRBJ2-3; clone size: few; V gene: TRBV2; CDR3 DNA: TGTGCCACGACCGTCACTAGCGGGAGAAGGGATACGCAGTATTTT; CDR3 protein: CATTVTSGRRDTQYF
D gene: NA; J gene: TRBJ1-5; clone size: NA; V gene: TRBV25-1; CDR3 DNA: TGTGCCAGCAGTGGATCGGGAGGGCAGCCCCAGCATTTT; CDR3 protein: CASSGSGGQPQHF
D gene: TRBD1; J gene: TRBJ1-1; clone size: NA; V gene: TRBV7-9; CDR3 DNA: TGTGCCAGCAGCTTAAGACAGGGGGACACTGAAGCTTTCTTT; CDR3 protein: CASSLRQGDTEAFF
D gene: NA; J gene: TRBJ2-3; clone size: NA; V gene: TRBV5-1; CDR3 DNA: TGCGCCAGCAGCGAAGGGGGTTGGGGAACAGGGTTCGCAGATACGCAGTATTTT; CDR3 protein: CASSEGGWGTGFADTQYF
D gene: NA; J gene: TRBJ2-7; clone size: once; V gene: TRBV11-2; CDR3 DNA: TGTGCCAGCAGCTTCCGACAGGACGAGCAGTACTTC; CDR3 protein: CASSFRQDEQYF
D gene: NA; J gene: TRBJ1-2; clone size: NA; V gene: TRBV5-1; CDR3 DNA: TGCGCCAGCAGCTTGCTGGCTGGCTATGGCTACACCTTC; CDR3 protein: CASSLLAGYGYTF
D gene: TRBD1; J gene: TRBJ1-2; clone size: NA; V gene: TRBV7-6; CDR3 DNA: TGTGCCAGCAGCCCGTCCCGGGACAGGGGGCCTGGCTACACCTTC; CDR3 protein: CASSPSRDRGPGYTF
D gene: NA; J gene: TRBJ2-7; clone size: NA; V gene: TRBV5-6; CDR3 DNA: TGTGCCGGCAGCTTCACAGAACCCTACGAGCAGTACTTC; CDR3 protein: CAGSFTEPYEQYF
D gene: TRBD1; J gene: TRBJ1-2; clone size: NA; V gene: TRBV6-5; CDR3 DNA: TGTGCCAGCAGTTCCTGGACAGGGGATGGCTACACCTTC; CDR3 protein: CASSSWTGDGYTF
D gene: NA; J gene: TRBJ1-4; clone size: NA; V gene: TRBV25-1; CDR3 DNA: TGTGCCAGCAGTGATCTTGGGGAGCCAACTAATGAAAAACTGTTTTTT; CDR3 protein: CASSDLGEPTNEKLFF
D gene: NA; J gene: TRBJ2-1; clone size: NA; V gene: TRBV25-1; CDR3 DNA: TGTGCCAGCAGTGAAGGGCATTCACAGTTCTTC; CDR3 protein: CASSEGHSQFF
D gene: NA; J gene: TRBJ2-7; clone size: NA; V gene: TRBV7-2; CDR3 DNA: TGTGCCAGCAGCTTCGGACAGAGTCTACGACAGCAGTACTTC; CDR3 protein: CASSFGQSLRQQYF
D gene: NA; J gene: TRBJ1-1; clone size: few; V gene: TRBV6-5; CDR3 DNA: TGTGCCAGCAGTTACTCGAGTGTAAGCGGAACTGAAGCTTTCTTT; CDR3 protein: CASSYSSVSGTEAFF
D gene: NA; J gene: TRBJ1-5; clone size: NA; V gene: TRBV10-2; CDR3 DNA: TGCGCCAGTGGGGGGGCTCAGCCCCAGCATTTT; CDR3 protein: CASGGAQPQHF
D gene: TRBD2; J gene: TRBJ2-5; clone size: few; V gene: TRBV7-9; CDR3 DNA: TGTGCCAGCAGCTTTTTTTTAAGCGGGAGGGTCCAAGAGACCCAGTACTTC; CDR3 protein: CASSFFLSGRVQETQYF
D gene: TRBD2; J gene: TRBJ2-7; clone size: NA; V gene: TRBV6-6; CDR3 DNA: TGTGCCAGCAGTTACTCTCGCGGGGGAGAGCAGTACTTC; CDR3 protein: CASSYSRGGEQYF
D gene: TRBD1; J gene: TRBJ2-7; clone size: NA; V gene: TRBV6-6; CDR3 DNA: TGTGCCAGCAGTTACTCGACAGGGGTCTACGAGCAGTACTTC; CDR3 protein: CASSYSTGVYEQYF
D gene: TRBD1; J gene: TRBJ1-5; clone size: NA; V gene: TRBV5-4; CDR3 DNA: TGTGCCAGCAGCGCCGGGCCAGGGGGTAAGTCTCATCAGCCCCAGCATTTT; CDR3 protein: CASSAGPGGKSHQPQHF
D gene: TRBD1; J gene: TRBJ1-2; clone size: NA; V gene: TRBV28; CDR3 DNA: TGTGCCAGCAGCGCGGGGGGGACAGGGGGCGCCCATGGCTACACCTTC; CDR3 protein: CASSAGGTGGAHGYTF
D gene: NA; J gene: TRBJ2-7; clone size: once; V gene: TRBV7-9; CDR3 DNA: TGTGCCAGCAGCAGGAGAGGGAACGGCGAGCAGTACTTC; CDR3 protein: CASSRRGNGEQYF
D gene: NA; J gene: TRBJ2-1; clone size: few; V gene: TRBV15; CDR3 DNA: TGTGCCACCAGCAGAAGAACAGGGAATGAGCAGTTCTTC; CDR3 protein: CATSRRTGNEQFF
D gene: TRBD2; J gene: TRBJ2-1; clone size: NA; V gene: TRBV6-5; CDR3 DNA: TGTGCCAGCGCCGGGCTCGGGACTAGCGTGTTTGAGCAGTTCTTC; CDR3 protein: CASAGLGTSVFEQFF
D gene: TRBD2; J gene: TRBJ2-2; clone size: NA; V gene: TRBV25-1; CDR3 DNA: TGTGCCAGCAGTGATTCGGGCGGGAGGGCCCTCGGGGAGCTGTTTTTT; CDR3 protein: CASSDSGGRALGELFF